This TCR beta chain was identified in a study of patients and donors after allogeneic stem cell transplantation (dated by TCRdb to 2018 to 2021). The CDR3 covers 18 residues, taking in both the cysteine and the phenylalanine. The kept DNA is CDR3 alone, 54 bases in frame from the first base. V loses 2 bases of germline sequence and J loses 4 bases, and the interval between the two ends is 23 bases. Looking up the germline V gene (reference sequence) yields CDR1 SEHNR and CDR2 FQNEAQ. Libraries came from RT-PCR. The sequencer listed for this sample is NextSeq 550. TCRdb reprocessed the public reads (quality trimming at Q25 with fastp, clone calling with MiXCR) and kept in-frame beta chains. Each record represents a unique CDR3 protein, reported with the most common genes and DNA among its rows. The sample table contains about 110,000 distinct CDR3 sequences; only one count was recorded for around 33% of them. Together, the top ten hold approximately 30% of the sample.

This clonotype was seen a few times. The antigen it recognizes is unknown. Base qualities are not at hand, and no much larger clone is one base apart. What was sequenced was blood, either unsorted or a sorted T cell fraction (not recorded which). Recombination linked TRBV7-9 to TRBJ1-1; the D gene is unclear. The sequence came from a human donor who was either an allogeneic HSCT recipient or a stem cell or donor lymphocyte infusion donor (not recorded which). It is not recorded whose cells these are; they may come from a transplant donor. The CDR3 protein is CASSLLRVWALAGTEAFF. The DNA sequence is TGTGCCAGCAGCTTACTGCGTGTGTGGGCCCTGGCGGGCACTGAAGCTTTCTTT.